These 10 T cell receptor beta chains originate from one sample sequenced in a study of cytomegalovirus exposure and HLA in healthy donors (dated by TCRdb to 2016 to 2017). Library prep was done by the immunoSEQ multiplex PCR assay. A mixture of 60 forward primers for TCR Vbeta segments and 13 reverse primers for TCR Jbeta segments was used in the multiplex PCR. TCRdb limited this immuneACCESS table to in-frame rearrangements with V and J called. A share of clones is missing; checked studies link under half to unresolved V genes, and the rest is unexplained. The sample includes around 150,000 clones, with approximately 74% observed a single time. The top ten hold 2.8% of the sample. Sequencing used PBMCs. The receptors originated from a woman in her twenties or thirties in good health and CMV-seronegative.

The J gene is TRBJ2-5, the V gene TRBV5-1; 7 bases agree with TRBD1. The CDR3 runs 14 residues. V dropped 4 bases and J dropped 1; count of bases not matched to a gene: 4. Germline CDR1 is SGHRS and CDR2 is YFSETQ. CDR3 in amino acids: CASSEGTAQETQYF. The DNA of the CDR3 is TGCGCCAGCAGCGAGGGGACAGCCCAAGAGACCCAGTACTTC.

This sequence joins TRBV6-6 and TRBJ2-1, with 8 nucleotides matching TRBD2. There are 15 residues in the CDR3. Germline V gives CDR1 MNHNY, CDR2 SVGAGI (reference sequence). Trimming at V came to 5 bases and at J to 6 bases, leaving 9 bases not matched to a gene. Written as DNA, the CDR3 is TGTGCCAGCAGTCTTCCGACTAGCGTGGGCAATGAGCAGTTCTTC. Translating gives CASSLPTSVGNEQFF.

This rearrangement joins TRBV13 to TRBJ2-1; 9 nucleotides match TRBD1. The ends lost 6 bases at V and 4 bases at J; junction bases unmatched: 7. This CDR3 spans 15 amino acids. The germline gives CDR1 PRHDT, CDR2 FYEKMQ (reference sequence). The CDR3 DNA follows: TGTGCCAGCAGTAAACAGGGGGCGCTTTACAATGAGCAGTTCTTC. As protein: CASSKQGALYNEQFF.

V and J are TRBV19 and TRBJ2-7; D unresolved. Germline lookup yields CDR1 LNHDA and CDR2 SQIVND (reference sequence). Trimming pared 6 bases from V and 4 bases from J, leaving 16 bases between. CDR3 length equals 14 residues. Here the CDR3 reads CASSPLESLYEQYF. In DNA, the CDR3 is TGTGCCAGTAGCCCCCTCGAAAGTCTATACGAGCAGTACTTC. Looking up the rest from reference TRBV19 and TRBJ2-7 gives the full variable domain: DGGITQSPKYLFRKEGQNVTLSCEQNLNHDAMYWYRQDPGQGLRLIYYSQIVNDFQKGDIAEGYSVSREKKESFPLTVTSAQKNPTAFYLCASSPLESLYEQYFGPGTRLTVT.

CDR3 in amino acids: CSVGTGEANEQYF. CDR3 sequence (DNA): TGCAGCGTCGGCACGGGAGAAGCGAACGAGCAGTACTTC. This rearrangement joins TRBV29-1 to TRBJ2-7, with D possibly matching TRBD2 (6 bases). V gave up 6 bases and J gave up 5 bases, with 17 bases separating them. Per the germline V gene, CDR1 is SQVTM and CDR2 is ANQGSEA. The CDR3 covers 13 residues.

The rearrangement joins TRBV7-9 to TRBJ2-1; 13 bases are shared with TRBD2. Germline CDR1 is SEHNR and CDR2 is FQNEAQ (reference sequence). The CDR3 consists of 16 residues. V dropped 7 bases and J dropped 8; count of bases not matched to a gene: 11. The CDR3 region is CASTLWTSGSFYEQFF. The CDR3 DNA reads as TGTGCCAGCACCTTGTGGACTAGCGGGAGTTTCTATGAGCAGTTCTTC. Using reference TRBV7-9 and TRBJ2-1 for the parts outside the CDR3, the full variable domain is DTGVSQNPRHKITKRGQNVTFRCDPISEHNRLYWYRQTLGQGPEFLTYFQNEAQLEKSRLLSDRFSAERPKGSFSTLEIQRTEQGDSAMYLCASTLWTSGSFYEQFFGPGTRLTVL.

In its sample, this clone was seen a few times. The V and J genes are TRBV2 and TRBJ2-2; a weak D match, TRBD2 (6 bases). Trimming left V 2 bases short and J 1 base short, with 14 bases between. The length of the CDR3 is 17 residues. The germline gives CDR1 SNHLY, CDR2 FYNNEI. CDR3 sequence (DNA): TGTGCCAGCAGTGAATACTACGACGGGAGGAACACCGGGGAGCTGTTTTTT. This sequence encodes CASSEYYDGRNTGELFF. Full variable domain (remainder filled in from reference TRBV2 and TRBJ2-2): EPEVTQTPSHQVTQMGQEVILRCVPISNHLYFYWYRQILGQKVEFLVSFYNNEISEKSEIFDDQFSVERPDGSNFTLKIRSTKLEDSAMYFCASSEYYDGRNTGELFFGEGSRLTVL.

This clone was seen a few times. The DNA for the CDR3 is TGCAGCGTCGCAGGGACTAGCGAGTCGTACAATGAGCAGTTCTTC. Translation: CSVAGTSESYNEQFF. The J gene is TRBJ2-1, the V gene TRBV29-1; 10 positions agree with TRBD2. V shed 6 bases and J 4 bases; nucleotides not matched to a gene: 9. Germline values: CDR1 SQVTM, CDR2 ANQGSEA. CDR3 length: 15 residues.

V and J are TRBV20-1 and TRBJ1-2; D remains ambiguous. With 5 bases removed from V and 5 bases from J, the gap between germline ends came to 9 bases. CDR3 size: 11 residues. Germline CDR1 reads DFQATT; CDR2 reads SNEGSKA (reference sequence). The CDR3 bases are TGCAGTGCTTACGGAGAGTATGGCTACACCTTC. As protein: CSAYGEYGYTF.

The chain is built from TRBV28 and TRBJ1-5; no definite D call. The germline gives CDR1 MDHEN, CDR2 SYDVKM. This CDR3 contains 13 residues. V was cut by 7 bases and J by 0 bases, with 7 bases left in between. In DNA form, the CDR3 reads TGTGCCAGCAATTCCAATAGCAATCAGCCCCAGCATTTT. Its translation: CASNSNSNQPQHF.